Following are 22 T cell receptor beta chains from one sample sequenced in a study of spatial heterogeneity in lung cancer. One entry per CDR3 protein, called by TCRdb with MiXCR from the 5' RACE reads. The sample carries some 11,000 distinct CDR3 sequences, approximately 6.2% recorded once. The time point: sample taken at primary tumor resection. Whole RNA from tumor, nontumor lung or frozen PBMC was sequenced unsorted. Material: normal lung tissue next to the tumor, obtained at surgery. The origin of the receptors is a male donor with early-stage non-small cell lung cancer.

This clonotype was counted many times. This beta chain represents an off-target read in a library built for alpha chains; its size is of limited meaning. This rearrangement joins TRBV11-1 to TRBJ2-4, with 9 nucleotides matching TRBD1. CDR3 length: 17 residues. Germline V gene sequence: CDR1 SGHAT, CDR2 FQDESV (reference sequence). The J segment lost 0 bases and the V segment lost 1 base, leaving 4 bases of the junction unmatched. The CDR3, as DNA: TGTGCCAGCAGCTTAGGATTGGGACAGGGAGCCAAAAACATTCAGTACTTC. Amino acids: CASSLGLGQGAKNIQYF.

This clonotype was observed a few times. Because this beta chain is a stray read in a library intended to capture alpha chains, its abundance should not be given much weight. The V gene is TRBV7-8, the J gene TRBJ2-7; tentatively, D is TRBD1 or TRBD2 (5 bases each). V was trimmed by 5 bases and J by 3 bases, leaving 17 bases between them. In germline, CDR1 is SGHVS, CDR2 FQNEAQ. The CDR3 runs 15 residues. This CDR3 is CASSTLAGTLYEQYF. CDR3 coding DNA: TGTGCCAGCAGCACTTTAGCAGGGACCCTCTACGAGCAGTACTTC.

At least ten counts were recorded for this clonotype. A library made for alpha chains picked up this beta chain off target, so its size means little. The rearrangement links TRBV27 to TRBJ1-1; TRBD1 might be the D (5 bases). The germline gives CDR1 MNHEY, CDR2 SMNVEV (reference sequence). The ends were cut back, 0 bases at V and 2 bases at J, with 10 bases in the middle. The CDR3 covers 15 residues. CDR3 sequence reads: CASSLSGVGNTEAFF. The CDR3 nucleotides are TGTGCCAGCAGTTTATCGGGGGTCGGCAACACTGAAGCTTTCTTT.

This clonotype was recorded at least ten times. The library was prepared for alpha chains; this beta chain is a stray read, so its frequency means little. The chain is built from TRBV24-1 and TRBJ2-1; TRBD1 aligns across 7 bases. V lost 1 base, J lost 7 bases, and 9 bases stayed unmatched. This CDR3 contains 16 residues. CDR1 KGHDR and CDR2 SFDVKD come from the germline V gene. The CDR3 region is CATSDLEGAPGNEQFF. CDR3 DNA: TGTGCCACCAGTGATTTAGAGGGGGCGCCGGGGAATGAGCAGTTCTTC.

Ten or more counts support this clonotype. Because the library targeted alpha chains, this beta chain is an off-target read whose size means little. The gene calls are TRBV11-3 and TRBJ2-2; 10 nucleotides line up with TRBD1. The CDR3 contains 15 residues. CDR1 SGHNT and CDR2 YENEEA come from the germline V gene. V was clipped by 3 bases and J by 6 bases; unmatched bases: 4. The CDR3 spells CASSLTGGASGELFF. In nucleotides, the CDR3 is TGTGCCAGCAGCTTGACAGGGGGCGCATCCGGGGAGCTGTTTTTT.

This clonotype was seen repeatedly, ten times or more. The library was designed around alpha chains, so this beta chain is a stray read whose abundance carries little weight. The rearrangement links TRBV6-1 to TRBJ1-5; perhaps TRBD1 as D (5 bases). Per the germline V gene, CDR1 is MNHNS and CDR2 is SASEGT. This CDR3 has 15 amino acids. Trimming pared 7 bases from V and 2 bases from J, leaving 15 bases between. CDR3 DNA: TGTGCCAGCACATTTCGGGGGGAGGGCAATCAGCCCCAGCATTTT. Its protein product is CASTFRGEGNQPQHF.

This clonotype was recorded at least ten times. The library was designed around alpha chains, so this beta chain is a stray read whose abundance carries little weight. The chain recombines TRBV10-3 with TRBJ2-3; 7 nucleotides agree with TRBD1. CDR1 is ENHRY, CDR2 SYGVKD, per germline. After removal of 10 bases from V and 2 bases from J, the junction contained 6 bases not matched to a gene. The CDR3 runs to 13 residues. The CDR3 region is CATGTEVTDTQYF. The CDR3 DNA follows: TGTGCCACCGGGACAGAAGTCACAGATACGCAGTATTTT.

This clonotype was seen ten or more times. This beta chain lies outside the target of a library built for alpha chains; its clone size means little. The V and J genes are TRBV5-6 and TRBJ1-5; the D is unclear. CDR1 is SGHDT and CDR2 is YYEEEE in the germline V gene. The CDR3 contains 12 residues. Trimming cost V 2 bases and J 3 bases, with 3 bases left between them. The CDR3, as DNA: TGTGCCAGCAGCTTCTTCAATCAGCCCCAGCATTTT. Protein: CASSFFNQPQHF.

This clonotype was detected ten times or more. With the library built for alpha chains, this beta chain is off target and its frequency is not meaningful. V gene TRBV30 combines with J gene TRBJ1-1; D remains ambiguous. The germline CDR1 and CDR2 sequences are GTSNPN and SVGIG (reference sequence). Trimming removed 4 bases at V and 7 bases at J, with 10 bases between. CDR3 length: 11 residues. CDR3 sequence: CAWIRLNEAFF. The CDR3 nucleotides read TGTGCCTGGATCAGGTTAAATGAAGCTTTCTTT.

As regards this clonotype: Since it is a stray read in a library aimed at alpha chains, this beta chain has a size that is not meaningful. V and J are TRBV24-1 and TRBJ2-3; TRBD1 matches at 9 bases. CDR1 and CDR2 (germline): KGHDR, SFDVKD. This CDR3 is 17 amino acids long. V trimming: 5 bases; J trimming: 4 bases; junction bases outside the gene matches: 12. The CDR3 DNA is TGTGCCACCAGTGGCCCCTTTGGGACAGGGAACCCAGATACGCAGTATTTT. Translated, it gives CATSGPFGTGNPDTQYF.

This clonotype was recorded at least ten times. Since the library was made to target alpha chains, this beta chain is a stray read and its abundance is not meaningful. V is TRBV19 and J is TRBJ2-1; tentatively, D is TRBD2 (5 bases). The CDR3 is made up of 14 amino acids. The germline gives CDR1 LNHDA, CDR2 SQIVND (reference sequence). Trimming stripped 5 bases from V and 0 bases from J, with 8 bases between. CDR3 protein: CASSLALSYNEQFF. As DNA, the CDR3 is TGTGCCAGTAGTCTAGCCCTCTCCTACAATGAGCAGTTCTTC.

This clonotype was counted at least ten times. This beta chain is an unintended read in a library built for alpha chains; its size means little. V is TRBV12-3 or TRBV12-4 and J is TRBJ2-2; D unresolved. V was clipped by 8 bases and J by 1 base, with 5 bases between them. This CDR3 is 12 amino acids long. CDR3 DNA sequence: TGTGCCAGCGGCCAGAACACCGGGGAGCTGTTTTTT. This encodes CASGQNTGELFF.

This clonotype has a count of ten or more. The library was designed around alpha chains, so this beta chain is a stray read whose abundance carries little weight. The rearrangement links TRBV6-1 to TRBJ2-2; D may correspond to TRBD1 or TRBD2 (5 bases each). Germline CDR1 MNHNS, CDR2 SASEGT. The CDR3 consists of 15 residues. V shed 7 bases and J shed 2 bases, with 14 bases lying between them. For the CDR3, the DNA is TGTGCCAGCAAGAGTGAGGGGTTTAACACCGGGGAGCTGTTTTTT. Translated: CASKSEGFNTGELFF.

This clonotype ranks as medium-sized. In a library made to pick up alpha chains, this beta chain is a stray read with a size that means little. This chain connects TRBV20-1 to TRBJ1-4; 9 nucleotides match TRBD1. J was trimmed by 0 bases and V by 2 bases; bases with no gene match: 16. Germline-derived CDR1 and CDR2 are DFQATT and SNEGSKA (reference sequence). The CDR3 totals 20 residues. The CDR3 sequence: CSARKYSGTGIFATNEKLFF. In DNA form, the CDR3 reads TGCAGTGCTAGAAAGTATTCCGGGACAGGGATATTTGCAACTAATGAAAAACTGTTTTTT.

This clonotype was observed at least ten times. Found in a library prepared for alpha chains, this beta chain is an off-target read, and its abundance has little meaning. V gene TRBV4-3 combines with J gene TRBJ1-1; D not certain. V lost 2 bases and J lost 4, with 11 bases in between. The CDR3 has 14 residues. Germline lookup yields CDR1 LGHNA and CDR2 YSLEER. The CDR3 region has the DNA TGCGCCAGCAGCCAAAGGTTAGGACCCACTGAAGCTTTCTTT. Amino acid sequence: CASSQRLGPTEAFF.

This clonotype appeared many times. Within a library made for alpha chains, this beta chain is off target, and its count is uninformative. V gene TRBV5-1 combines with J gene TRBJ2-3; TRBD2 matches at 10 bases. The CDR3 is 17 residues long. Germline lookup yields CDR1 SGHRS and CDR2 YFSETQ. The V segment lost 3 bases and the J segment 3 bases; nucleotides outside the gene matches: 10. The CDR3 region is CASSWPLAGGSTDTQYF. The CDR3 bases are TGCGCCAGCAGCTGGCCTTTAGCGGGAGGAAGTACAGATACGCAGTATTTT.

A remark on this clonotype: Because the library targeted alpha chains, this beta chain is an off-target read whose size means little. This rearrangement joins TRBV6-1 to TRBJ1-4, with TRBD1 matching 7 bases. The CDR3 loop spans 14 amino acids. Germline V gene sequence: CDR1 MNHNS, CDR2 SASEGT. V lost 11 bases, J lost 0 bases, and 6 bases stayed unmatched. The CDR3 region has the DNA TGTGCCGCGAAGGGGGCGACAACTAATGAAAAACTGTTTTTT. Its translation: CAAKGATTNEKLFF.

This clonotype was found many times. Little can be read into the size of this beta chain, an off-target read in a library designed for alpha chains. This chain joins TRBV29-1 and TRBJ1-2, with TRBD1 matching over 8 bases. The CDR3 totals 14 residues. Trimming cost V 5 bases and J 5 bases; bases outside gene matches: 10. Germline V lookup: CDR1 SQVTM, CDR2 ANQGSEA. This CDR3 is CSVTAGGAVYGYTF. In DNA, the CDR3 is TGCAGCGTTACTGCAGGGGGCGCGGTATATGGCTACACCTTC. The whole variable domain, filled in from reference TRBV29-1 and TRBJ1-2, reads SAVISQKPSRDICQRGTSLTIQCQVDSQVTMMFWYRQQPGQSLTLIATANQGSEATYESGFVIDKFPISRPNLTFSTLTVSNMSPEDSSIYLCSVTAGGAVYGYTFGSGTRLTVV.

This clonotype showed up many times. This beta chain represents an off-target read in a library built for alpha chains; its size is of limited meaning. The chain employs TRBV20-1 and TRBJ1-6, with 9 bases lining up with TRBD1. The CDR3 is 13 residues long. From germline, CDR1 is DFQATT and CDR2 SNEGSKA (reference sequence). V was clipped by 5 bases and J by 6 bases; unmatched bases: 2. As DNA, the CDR3 is TGCAGTGCTTGGACAGGGGCTAATTCACCCCTCCACTTT. This sequence encodes CSAWTGANSPLHF.

This clonotype was observed many times. A library made for alpha chains picked up this beta chain off target, so its size means little. The chain couples TRBV20-1 to TRBJ2-1, with TRBD2 matching over 9 bases. Germline trimming cut 3 bases from V and 7 bases from J; bases unmatched to any gene: 10. The CDR3 extends over 15 amino acids. Germline lookup yields CDR1 DFQATT and CDR2 SNEGSKA (reference sequence). The CDR3 spells CSARFPLAGTNEQFF. The CDR3 DNA sequence: TGCAGTGCTAGGTTCCCCCTAGCGGGAACTAATGAGCAGTTCTTC.

By sample share, this clonotype is medium-sized. Because the library targeted alpha chains, this beta chain is an off-target read whose size means little. The J gene is TRBJ2-2, the V gene TRBV12-3 or TRBV12-4; 8 positions agree with TRBD2. This CDR3 comprises 16 residues. The J segment lost 6 bases and the V segment lost 7 bases, leaving 13 bases of the junction unmatched. The CDR3 DNA reads as TGTGCCAGCATTCAAATGGGGCTAGCGGGCTCCGGGGAGCTGTTTTTT. Translating it yields CASIQMGLAGSGELFF.

This clonotype occurred many times. This beta chain is a stray read from a library made for alpha chains; its abundance is not meaningful. The rearrangement links TRBV5-1 to TRBJ2-5; D gene uncertain. This CDR3 has 14 amino acids. Germline CDR1 SGHRS, CDR2 YFSETQ. The V end was cut by 3 bases, the J end by 0 bases, with 9 bases between. The CDR3 sequence is CASSSLSDQETQYF. The CDR3 DNA reads TGCGCCAGCAGCTCGTTAAGTGACCAAGAGACCCAGTACTTC.